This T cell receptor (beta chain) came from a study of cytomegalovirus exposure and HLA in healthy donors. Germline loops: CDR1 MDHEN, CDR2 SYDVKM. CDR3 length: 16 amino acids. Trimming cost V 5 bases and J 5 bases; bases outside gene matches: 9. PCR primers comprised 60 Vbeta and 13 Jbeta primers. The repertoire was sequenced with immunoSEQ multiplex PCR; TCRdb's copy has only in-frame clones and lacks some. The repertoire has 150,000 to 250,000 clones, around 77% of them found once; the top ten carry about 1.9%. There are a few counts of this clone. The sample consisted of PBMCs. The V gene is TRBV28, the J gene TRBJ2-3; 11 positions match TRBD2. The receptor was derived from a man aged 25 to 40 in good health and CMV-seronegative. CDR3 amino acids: CASSPPGLAGGDTQYF. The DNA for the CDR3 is TGTGCCAGCAGTCCCCCCGGGCTAGCGGGGGGAGATACGCAGTATTTT.